The rows below give T cell receptor beta chains drawn from one sample of a study of CD8 T cells in Susac syndrome. TCRdb redid the calling of the immunoSEQ multiplex PCR reads with MiXCR, one entry per CDR3 protein. This table has approximately 76,000 distinct CDR3 sequences, 85% to 95% appearing once. Material for sequencing was CD8+ T cells from PBMCs. The origin of the receptors is a human donor with multiple sclerosis. Each CDR3 is given with its conserved first and last residue. Each record gives: J gene, clone size, D gene, V gene, CDR3 DNA, CDR3 protein. D genes are given only for firm matches. Clone size is given for some rows only: seen once, a few or many times, or a class if the clone is expanded.

j_gene: TRBJ2-1
abundance: NA
d_gene: TRBD2
v_gene: TRBV29-1
CDR3nt: TGCAGCGTTGAAGATCCCACTAGCGGTTACAATGAGCAGTTCTTC
CDR3aa: CSVEDPTSGYNEQFF

j_gene: TRBJ2-2
abundance: NA
d_gene: TRBD2
v_gene: TRBV27
CDR3nt: TGTGCCACCCGGGAGCTAGCGGAGACGAACACCGGGGAGCTGTTTTTT
CDR3aa: CATRELAETNTGELFF

j_gene: TRBJ2-5
abundance: NA
d_gene: NA
v_gene: TRBV3-1
CDR3nt: TGTGCCAGCAGCCACCCTCGTGGCTCACGGGGGCAAGAGACCCAGTACTTC
CDR3aa: CASSHPRGSRGQETQYF

j_gene: TRBJ2-5
abundance: once
d_gene: NA
v_gene: TRBV6-1
CDR3nt: TGTGCCAGCAGTCCAAAACCCCCGCGGTCGGGAGAGACCCAGTACTTC
CDR3aa: CASSPKPPRSGETQYF

j_gene: TRBJ2-3
abundance: once
d_gene: NA
v_gene: TRBV29-1
CDR3nt: TGCAGCGTTGATCCTAGGGCAAGTAGCACAGATACGCAGTATTTT
CDR3aa: CSVDPRASSTDTQYF

j_gene: TRBJ2-3
abundance: NA
d_gene: TRBD2
v_gene: TRBV7-8
CDR3nt: TGTGCCAGCAGCCTGGCGGTAGCGGGGCAGGGGGATACGCAGTATTTT
CDR3aa: CASSLAVAGQGDTQYF

j_gene: TRBJ2-7
abundance: NA
d_gene: NA
v_gene: TRBV6-5
CDR3nt: TGTGCCAGCAGTTATAGTAACTACGAGCAGTACTTC
CDR3aa: CASSYSNYEQYF

j_gene: TRBJ2-3
abundance: NA
d_gene: NA
v_gene: TRBV5-4
CDR3nt: TGTGCCAGCAGCTTAAGGGGACTCACAGATACGCAGTATTTT
CDR3aa: CASSLRGLTDTQYF

j_gene: TRBJ1-6
abundance: NA
d_gene: TRBD1
v_gene: TRBV7-3
CDR3nt: TGTGCCAGCAGCTTAAACCCCCCAGGGGGTAATTCACCCCTCCACTTT
CDR3aa: CASSLNPPGGNSPLHF

j_gene: TRBJ2-4
abundance: NA
d_gene: NA
v_gene: TRBV12-3/TRBV12-4
CDR3nt: TGTGCCAGCAGTCCCCGGGAAGGCAGGGAAAAAAACATTCAGTACTTC
CDR3aa: CASSPREGREKNIQYF

j_gene: TRBJ2-7
abundance: NA
d_gene: TRBD1
v_gene: TRBV4-1
CDR3nt: TGCGCCAGCAGCCTACTACAGGGGGTAGGCCTTTACGAGCAGTACTTC
CDR3aa: CASSLLQGVGLYEQYF

j_gene: TRBJ1-1
abundance: NA
d_gene: NA
v_gene: TRBV13
CDR3nt: TGTGCCAGCAGGGCCGGGGCGGGCAGCACTGAAGCTTTCTTT
CDR3aa: CASRAGAGSTEAFF

j_gene: TRBJ2-7
abundance: NA
d_gene: NA
v_gene: TRBV20-1
CDR3nt: TGCAGTGCTAGAGATCAGGGCAGGACCAAGGAGACGGGGGAGCAGTACTTC
CDR3aa: CSARDQGRTKETGEQYF

j_gene: TRBJ2-3
abundance: NA
d_gene: NA
v_gene: TRBV6-1
CDR3nt: TGTGCCAGCAGTGAACCCGATGAAGCGGAAAGCACAGATACGCAGTATTTT
CDR3aa: CASSEPDEAESTDTQYF

j_gene: TRBJ2-7
abundance: once
d_gene: NA
v_gene: TRBV28
CDR3nt: TGTGCCAGCGGGCCTTTACGGGACGCCTACGAGCAGTACTTC
CDR3aa: CASGPLRDAYEQYF

j_gene: TRBJ2-5
abundance: NA
d_gene: TRBD1
v_gene: TRBV19
CDR3nt: TGTGCCAGTAGTGGGTCAGACAGGGGATTGTCAGAGACCCAGTACTTC
CDR3aa: CASSGSDRGLSETQYF

j_gene: TRBJ1-5
abundance: NA
d_gene: NA
v_gene: TRBV15
CDR3nt: TGTGCCACCAGCAGTGGCGGGAACGGGCAGCATTTT
CDR3aa: CATSSGGNGQHF

j_gene: TRBJ1-5
abundance: NA
d_gene: NA
v_gene: TRBV6-5
CDR3nt: TGTGCCAGCAGTTACTCGAATCCAGACGATAGCAATCAGCCCCAGCATTTT
CDR3aa: CASSYSNPDDSNQPQHF

j_gene: TRBJ2-6
abundance: few
d_gene: TRBD1
v_gene: TRBV6-2/TRBV6-3
CDR3nt: TGTGCCAGCAGTCACAAGGGGGCTACAAGAGATGGGGCCAACGTCCTGACTTTC
CDR3aa: CASSHKGATRDGANVLTF

j_gene: TRBJ2-2
abundance: NA
d_gene: TRBD1
v_gene: TRBV20-1
CDR3nt: TGCAGTGCCCCCGGACAGGCTGGAAGGACCACCGGGGAGCTGTTTTTT
CDR3aa: CSAPGQAGRTTGELFF

j_gene: TRBJ2-3
abundance: NA
d_gene: NA
v_gene: TRBV11-2
CDR3nt: TGTGCCAGCAGCTTAGAAATTCAAAACACAGATACGCAGTATTTT
CDR3aa: CASSLEIQNTDTQYF

j_gene: TRBJ2-1
abundance: NA
d_gene: TRBD2
v_gene: TRBV3-1
CDR3nt: TGTGCCAGCAGCCGAGAAACTAGCGTCCCTTGGTATGAGCAGTTCTTC
CDR3aa: CASSRETSVPWYEQFF

j_gene: TRBJ2-1
abundance: once
d_gene: NA
v_gene: TRBV18
CDR3nt: TGTGCCAGCTCACCAAAGGGTAACCACCATGAGCAGTTCTTC
CDR3aa: CASSPKGNHHEQFF

j_gene: TRBJ1-1
abundance: NA
d_gene: TRBD1
v_gene: TRBV29-1
CDR3nt: TGCAGCGCCGAGGACAGGGTGCAAACTGAAGCTTTCTTT
CDR3aa: CSAEDRVQTEAFF

j_gene: TRBJ2-7
abundance: NA
d_gene: TRBD2
v_gene: TRBV29-1
CDR3nt: TGCAGCGTGTGGGGACTAGCGGGAGGGTACGAGCAGTACTTC
CDR3aa: CSVWGLAGGYEQYF

j_gene: TRBJ2-7
abundance: NA
d_gene: NA
v_gene: TRBV25-1
CDR3nt: TGTGCCAGCAGTGTCCTAGGGGACTACGAGCAGTACTTC
CDR3aa: CASSVLGDYEQYF

j_gene: TRBJ2-3
abundance: NA
d_gene: NA
v_gene: TRBV27
CDR3nt: TGTGCCAGCAGTTTGGCTAACACAGATACGCAGTATTTT
CDR3aa: CASSLANTDTQYF

j_gene: TRBJ1-4
abundance: NA
d_gene: TRBD1
v_gene: TRBV16
CDR3nt: TGTGCCAGCAGCCAAGTCGTGGGACAGGGGCTCATCGCAACTAATGAAAAACTGTTTTTT
CDR3aa: CASSQVVGQGLIATNEKLFF

j_gene: TRBJ2-4
abundance: NA
d_gene: NA
v_gene: TRBV15
CDR3nt: TGTGCCACCAGCAGAGGGGGGAGAAAAGAAACCAAAAACATTCAGTACTTC
CDR3aa: CATSRGGRKETKNIQYF

j_gene: TRBJ2-3
abundance: NA
d_gene: NA
v_gene: TRBV7-9
CDR3nt: TGTGCCAGCAGCCCCCCGGGACGGGGGAGCTTCGATCTAACAGATACGCAGTATTTT
CDR3aa: CASSPPGRGSFDLTDTQYF

j_gene: TRBJ2-7
abundance: NA
d_gene: TRBD1
v_gene: TRBV3-1
CDR3nt: TGTGCCAGCAGCCAAGATTGGGGGCCGGGACAGAGGGTCTGGGAGCAGTACTTC
CDR3aa: CASSQDWGPGQRVWEQYF

j_gene: TRBJ2-1
abundance: NA
d_gene: TRBD1
v_gene: TRBV6-2/TRBV6-3
CDR3nt: TGTGCCAGCAGTTACACCGGGACAGGAGAGTACAATGAGCAGTTCTTC
CDR3aa: CASSYTGTGEYNEQFF

j_gene: TRBJ2-2
abundance: NA
d_gene: TRBD1
v_gene: TRBV7-9
CDR3nt: TGTGCCAGCACCACAGGGGAAGAGACCGGGGAGCTGTTTTTT
CDR3aa: CASTTGEETGELFF

j_gene: TRBJ2-7
abundance: NA
d_gene: NA
v_gene: TRBV27
CDR3nt: TGTGCCAGCAGTTTAGGCGGGCGACCCTACGAGCAGTACTTC
CDR3aa: CASSLGGRPYEQYF

j_gene: TRBJ2-3
abundance: NA
d_gene: TRBD2
v_gene: TRBV20-1
CDR3nt: TGCAGTGCTAGAGTGGCTAGCGGGAGTACCGCAGATACGCAGTATTTT
CDR3aa: CSARVASGSTADTQYF

j_gene: TRBJ2-7
abundance: NA
d_gene: NA
v_gene: TRBV7-9
CDR3nt: TGTGCCAGCAGCTTTCCTGGGACAACCTACGAGCAGTACTTC
CDR3aa: CASSFPGTTYEQYF

j_gene: TRBJ1-4
abundance: NA
d_gene: NA
v_gene: TRBV29-1
CDR3nt: TGCAGCGTTGAAGGGCGTTCGGCGGCCACAGGGCGCGAGAAACTGTTTTTT
CDR3aa: CSVEGRSAATGREKLFF

j_gene: TRBJ1-2
abundance: once
d_gene: NA
v_gene: TRBV7-9
CDR3nt: TGTGCCAGCAGCCCGCCAGGGGTCCCTAACTATGGCTACACCTTC
CDR3aa: CASSPPGVPNYGYTF

j_gene: TRBJ1-2
abundance: NA
d_gene: NA
v_gene: TRBV29-1
CDR3nt: TGCAGCGTTGCAAGGGGCCATGGCTACACCTTC
CDR3aa: CSVARGHGYTF

j_gene: TRBJ1-2
abundance: NA
d_gene: NA
v_gene: TRBV2
CDR3nt: TGTGCCAGCAGTGGAGAGGGGTGGAACTATGGCTACACCTTC
CDR3aa: CASSGEGWNYGYTF

j_gene: TRBJ2-7
abundance: NA
d_gene: NA
v_gene: TRBV6-2/TRBV6-3
CDR3nt: TGTGCCAGCAGTTACCGGATTAGCGGCTCCTACGAGCAGTACTTC
CDR3aa: CASSYRISGSYEQYF

j_gene: TRBJ1-2
abundance: NA
d_gene: NA
v_gene: TRBV30
CDR3nt: TGTGCCTGGAGTGCAACAGGGAAGGACTATGGCTACACCTTC
CDR3aa: CAWSATGKDYGYTF

j_gene: TRBJ2-1
abundance: NA
d_gene: TRBD2
v_gene: TRBV7-9
CDR3nt: TGTGCCAGCAGCTTAGCCCAGCGGGGTAGTAATGAGCAGTTCTTC
CDR3aa: CASSLAQRGSNEQFF

j_gene: TRBJ2-3
abundance: NA
d_gene: TRBD2
v_gene: TRBV20-1
CDR3nt: TGCAGTGCTAGGACTAGCGGGAGTACAGATACGCAGTATTTT
CDR3aa: CSARTSGSTDTQYF

j_gene: TRBJ1-2
abundance: NA
d_gene: NA
v_gene: TRBV6-5
CDR3nt: TGTGCCAGCAGGACCCCAGGGTCAAACTATGGCTACACCTTC
CDR3aa: CASRTPGSNYGYTF

j_gene: TRBJ1-5
abundance: once
d_gene: NA
v_gene: TRBV29-1
CDR3nt: TGCAGCGTTGTGATCCCGCCAGATCAGCCCCAGCATTTT
CDR3aa: CSVVIPPDQPQHF